The 28 T cell receptor beta chains below were found in one sample sequenced in a study of read filtering for tumor transcriptome and immune sequencing (dated by TCRdb to between 2020 and 2021). Sequencing used an Illumina HiSeq 4000. TCR libraries were constructed from 400 ng RNA using the Immunoverse kit, and molecular barcoded adaptors covering alpha/delta and beta/gamma chains were employed. TCRdb reprocessed the public reads (quality trimming at Q25 with fastp, clone calling with MiXCR) and kept in-frame beta chains. Every distinct CDR3 protein forms one entry, paired with its most common genes and DNA. The sample records about 90,000 distinct CDR3 sequences, 12% of which are singletons. The ten largest clonotypes hold 15% of the sample. Sequenced: a population of CD138-negative cells sorted from bone marrow. The intended sense of this specimen's cell subset or site label: bone marrow mononuclear cells depleted of CD138+ plasma/myeloma cells by negative magnetic selection. These receptors were taken from a donor at least 40 years old with multiple myeloma.

This clonotype was recorded many times. At one end the junction does not follow the germline gene, possibly because of a read error. The chain has TRBV7-7 and TRBJ2-3; 7 nucleotides match TRBD2. The germline V gene has CDR1 SSHAT and CDR2 FNYEAQ (reference sequence). This CDR3 comprises 14 residues. CDR3: CASSLGTSADTQYF. The CDR3 DNA follows: TGTGCTAGCAGCTTAGGCACTAGCGCAGATACGCAGTATTTT.

This clonotype was seen at least ten times. The rearrangement joins TRBV6-5 to TRBJ1-1, with D possibly being TRBD1 (5 bases). Germline values: CDR1 MNHEY, CDR2 SVGAGI. CDR3 length equals 13 residues. The germline V and J ends were trimmed by 8 bases and 5 bases, with 15 bases remaining between them. CDR3 sequence (DNA): TGTGCCAGCTGGGGGTTGCGGGGGACTGAAGCTTTCTTT. Protein product: CASWGLRGTEAFF.

This clonotype was seen ten or more times. V usage is TRBV19 and J usage is TRBJ2-2; 8 nucleotides line up with TRBD1. Germline V CDR1 and CDR2: LNHDA, SQIVND (reference sequence). V shed 4 bases and J 4 bases; nucleotides not matched to a gene: 5. The CDR3 totals 15 residues. Here the CDR3 reads CASSKDRAGTGELFF. DNA for the CDR3: TGTGCCAGTAGTAAGGACAGGGCGGGCACCGGGGAGCTGTTTTTT.

This clonotype has at least ten counts. The J gene is TRBJ1-5, the V gene TRBV20-1; 7 nucleotides line up with TRBD1. Germline V gene lookup returns CDR1 DFQATT and CDR2 SNEGSKA (reference sequence). Unmatched junction bases numbered 5, after V lost 0 bases and J lost 6 bases. The CDR3 totals 14 residues. The CDR3 bases are TGCAGTGCTAGAGATCGGCAGGGGGGTCAGCCCCAGCATTTT. Amino acids: CSARDRQGGQPQHF.

This clonotype was seen many times. The chain employs TRBV20-1 and TRBJ1-1; TRBD1 is a possible D gene (5 bases). Germline V gene sequence: CDR1 DFQATT, CDR2 SNEGSKA (reference sequence). Trimming took 3 bases from V and 4 from J, leaving 18 bases between them. CDR3 length: 15 amino acids. The CDR3 DNA follows: TGCAGTGCTAGGAGGGGTCATGGAGGTGGCACTGAAGCTTTCTTT. This translates into CSARRGHGGGTEAFF.

This clonotype occurred many times. The chain employs TRBV6-2 or TRBV6-3 and TRBJ2-5; 9 nucleotides agree with TRBD1. After removal of 7 bases from V and 2 bases from J, the junction contained 11 bases not matched to a gene. This CDR3 spans 16 amino acids. From germline, CDR1 is MNHEY and CDR2 SVGEGT. CDR3 region: CASTHGGTGLQETQYF. Here the CDR3 DNA reads TGTGCCAGCACCCACGGTGGGACAGGGCTTCAAGAGACCCAGTACTTC.

Ten or more counts support this clonotype. The chain is built from TRBV7-9 and TRBJ2-3; maybe TRBD2 (6 bases). Germline assignment: CDR1 SEHNR and CDR2 FQNEAQ (reference sequence). The CDR3 covers 16 residues. V was trimmed by 5 bases and J by 0 bases, leaving 15 bases between them. The CDR3 loop is CASSRDRGASTDTQYF. CDR3 bases: TGTGCCAGCAGCCGGGACCGCGGGGCAAGCACAGATACGCAGTATTTT.

This clonotype has at least ten counts. The gene calls are TRBV7-9 and TRBJ1-1, with 8 bases lining up with TRBD1. V lost 5 bases, J lost 3 bases, and 2 bases stayed unmatched. The germline V gene encodes CDR1 SEHNR and CDR2 FQNEAQ (reference sequence). The CDR3 has 13 amino acids. In DNA form, the CDR3 reads TGTGCCAGCAGCGAGGGACAGGACACTGAAGCTTTCTTT. Amino acids: CASSEGQDTEAFF.

As for this clonotype: This may be a read error: a much more frequent sequence differs by one nucleotide. The V call is TRBV12-3 or TRBV12-4, the J call TRBJ1-6; D gene ambiguous. V lost 0 bases, J lost 14 bases, and 14 bases lay in between. The CDR3 spans 14 residues. CDR3 amino acids: CASSLASGRSSLHF. Written as DNA, the CDR3 is TGTGCCAGCAGTTTAGCCAGTGGGCGATCATCCCTCCACTTT.

About this clonotype itself: A much larger clone lies one base from this, so it may be a read error. The rearrangement joins TRBV20-1 to TRBJ2-7; unclear D gene. The CDR3 loop spans 13 amino acids. Trimming cost V 2 bases and J 3 bases, with 11 bases left between them. CDR1 is DFQATT and CDR2 is SNEGSKA in the germline V gene (reference sequence). CDR3 in amino acids: CSARRPRNYEQYF. Written as DNA, the CDR3 is TGCAGTGCTAGAAGGCCGCGCAACTACGAGCAGTACTTC.

This clonotype was picked up many times. DNA of the CDR3: TGTGCCAGCAGCGTGTACTCTGGGGCCAACGTCCTGACTTTC. Protein sequence: CASSVYSGANVLTF. The chain couples TRBV13 to TRBJ2-6; D is undetermined. The CDR3 is 14 amino acids. Germline V CDR1 and CDR2: PRHDT, FYEKMQ (reference sequence). Trimming removed 5 bases from V and 0 bases from J, with 5 bases in between. The variable domain in full, with the rest retrieved from reference TRBV13 and TRBJ2-6, is AAGVIQSPRHLIKEKRETATLKCYPIPRHDTVYWYQQGPGQDPQFLISFYEKMQSDKGSIPDRFSAQQFSDYHSELNMSSLELGDSALYFCASSVYSGANVLTFGAGSRLTVL.

This clonotype was recorded at least ten times. J is TRBJ2-5 and V is TRBV7-9, with TRBD1 matching 7 bases. Losses at the gene ends were 4 bases for V and 10 bases for J; bases not matched to a gene: 6. The CDR3 length is 12 residues. Germline V lookup: CDR1 SEHNR, CDR2 FQNEAQ (reference sequence). The CDR3: CASSSETGNQYF. The CDR3, as DNA: TGTGCCAGCAGCTCCGAGACAGGGAACCAGTACTTC.

This clonotype was detected ten times or more. This chain uses TRBV11-2 with TRBJ1-2; D perhaps matches TRBD1 (6 bases). Germline loops: CDR1 SGHAT, CDR2 FQNNGV. V was cut by 5 bases and J by 3 bases, with 19 bases left in between. The CDR3 runs to 16 residues. The CDR3 nucleotides read TGTGCCAGCAGCCCAAACCAGGCAGGGGTTGACTATGGCTACACCTTC. The encoded protein is CASSPNQAGVDYGYTF. The full variable domain, rest sourced from reference TRBV11-2 and TRBJ1-2, is EAGVAQSPRYKIIEKRQSVAFWCNPISGHATLYWYQQILGQGPKLLIQFQNNGVVDDSQLPKDRFSAERLKGVDSTLKIQPAKLEDSAVYLCASSPNQAGVDYGYTFGSGTRLTVV.

This clonotype was seen repeatedly, ten times or more. The chain has TRBV11-2 and TRBJ2-3; 11 bases fit TRBD2. There are 16 residues in the CDR3. Germline-derived CDR1 and CDR2 are SGHAT and FQNNGV. Unmatched junction bases numbered 7, after V lost 2 bases and J lost 6 bases. The CDR3 nucleotides are TGTGCCAGCAGCTTACAACTAGCGGGAGTAGTTGATACGCAGTATTTT. This translates into CASSLQLAGVVDTQYF.

This clonotype has ten or more counts. In DNA, the CDR3 is TGTGCCAGCAGCCTATCCGGGACTAGCGGCCCGACGAACACCGGGGAGCTGTTTTTT. Translating gives CASSLSGTSGPTNTGELFF. The chain links TRBV4-2 to TRBJ2-2, with TRBD2 matching 11 bases. CDR3 size: 19 residues. Germline CDR1 is LGHNA and CDR2 is YNFKEQ. Trimming took 4 bases from V and 0 from J; bases not matched to a gene: 10.

This clonotype was counted ten times or more. The chain couples TRBV12-3 or TRBV12-4 to TRBJ1-5; D unresolved. The CDR3 runs to 15 residues. Between the trimmed V and J ends, which lost 6 bases and 6 bases, there was a span of 18 bases. In DNA form, the CDR3 reads TGTGCCAGCAGCCCAGATTTTCCTTTATCTCAGCCCCAGCATTTT. As protein: CASSPDFPLSQPQHF.

This clonotype was seen only a few times. This could be a read error, since a much larger clone is one nucleotide away. The rearrangement joins TRBV4-1 to TRBJ2-3; 11 bases line up with TRBD2. V shed 1 base, J shed 2 bases, and the junction held 5 bases outside the gene matches. The CDR3 is 17 residues long. CDR1 is MGHRA, CDR2 YSYEKL, per germline. This CDR3 is CASSQGSSGRITDTQYF. CDR3 DNA: TGCGCCAGCAGCCAAGGATCTAGCGGGAGGATCACAGATACGCAGTATTTT.

This clonotype was found many times. The rearrangement uses TRBV6-1 and TRBJ1-2, with TRBD1 identical over 8 bases. The ends lost 6 bases at V and 3 bases at J; junction bases unmatched: 3. This CDR3 contains 13 residues. The V gene's germline CDR1 is MNHNS and CDR2 SASEGT. The CDR3 region is CASRPGQDYGYTF. CDR3 in DNA: TGTGCCAGCAGGCCGGGACAGGACTATGGCTACACCTTC.

There are many counts of this clonotype. This rearrangement joins TRBV27 to TRBJ1-1; D possibly corresponds to TRBD1 (5 bases). The CDR3 length is 17 residues. With 2 bases removed from V and 0 bases from J, the gap between germline ends came to 16 bases. Germline lookup yields CDR1 MNHEY and CDR2 SMNVEV (reference sequence). The CDR3 nucleotides read TGTGCCAGCAGTTTAACGGTTCCGGGACTCATGAACACTGAAGCTTTCTTT. This sequence encodes CASSLTVPGLMNTEAFF.

This clonotype was seen repeatedly, ten times or more. V and J are TRBV7-9 and TRBJ1-5; D is undetermined. The V gene's germline CDR1 is SEHNR and CDR2 FQNEAQ (reference sequence). This CDR3 is 14 amino acids long. V was shortened by 5 bases and J by 2 bases, with 10 bases between the two germline ends. The CDR3 sequence is CASSPSDGNQPQHF. DNA for the CDR3: TGTGCCAGCAGCCCCTCGGACGGCAATCAGCCCCAGCATTTT.

This clonotype has a count of ten or more. The V gene is TRBV5-1, the J gene TRBJ2-3; TRBD2 aligns across 8 bases. From germline, CDR1 is SGHRS and CDR2 YFSETQ. The CDR3 contains 15 residues. J gave up 4 bases and V 1 base, and 5 bases lay outside the gene matches. CDR3 in amino acids: CASSLPSGSPDTQYF. DNA for the CDR3: TGCGCCAGCAGCTTGCCCAGCGGGAGTCCAGATACGCAGTATTTT.

This chain links TRBV28 with TRBJ1-3; TRBD1 matches at 9 bases. V shed 6 bases, J shed 2 bases, and the junction held 8 bases outside the gene matches. The length of the CDR3 is 16 residues. Germline CDR1 and CDR2: MDHEN and SYDVKM. CDR3 bases: TGTGCCAGCAGATCCCCGCGGGACAGGGCTGGAAACACCATATATTTT. As protein: CASRSPRDRAGNTIYF.

The J gene is TRBJ2-3, the V gene TRBV18, with D maybe TRBD2 (5 bases). The CDR3 is 13 amino acids. The ends were cut back, 0 bases at V and 4 bases at J, with 5 bases in the middle. The germline gives CDR1 KGHSH, CDR2 LQKENI. CDR3 residues: CASSPPGADTQYF. CDR3 nucleotides: TGTGCCAGCTCACCACCGGGAGCAGATACGCAGTATTTT.

The chain links TRBV20-1 to TRBJ2-1, with D possibly being TRBD2 (5 bases). V was cut by 3 bases and J by 10 bases, with 10 bases left in between. Germline V gene data show CDR1 as DFQATT and CDR2 as SNEGSKA (reference sequence). This CDR3 comprises 11 residues. The CDR3 nucleotides are TGCAGTGCTAGGAAAGCGGCCGAGCAGTTCTTC. Protein sequence: CSARKAAEQFF.

This clonotype came up once. The chain links TRBV7-2 to TRBJ2-1; the match to TRBD2 covers 8 bases. Germline CDR1 SGHTA, CDR2 FQGNSA. V dropped 5 bases and J dropped 6; count of bases not matched to a gene: 9. The CDR3 loop spans 15 amino acids. In DNA, the CDR3 is TGTGCCAGCAGCCCCTCGGGGACTAGGACCAATGAGCAGTTCTTC. It yields the protein CASSPSGTRTNEQFF.

This clonotype was counted ten times or more. The V and J genes are TRBV2 and TRBJ2-5; no definite D call. Germline loops: CDR1 SNHLY, CDR2 FYNNEI. The length of the CDR3 is 13 residues. The V gene lost 1 base and the J gene lost 3 bases, with 6 bases spanning the gap. CDR3 sequence reads: CASSEGPEETQYF. CDR3 in DNA: TGTGCCAGCAGTGAAGGGCCCGAAGAGACCCAGTACTTC.

This clonotype showed up many times. This chain joins TRBV7-9 and TRBJ2-1; D gene ambiguous. Trimming pared 4 bases from V and 11 bases from J, leaving 12 bases between. CDR3 length: 12 residues. Germline V gives CDR1 SEHNR, CDR2 FQNEAQ (reference sequence). The CDR3 sequence is CASSSTEPKQFF. The CDR3 DNA reads TGTGCCAGCAGCTCCACAGAGCCTAAGCAGTTCTTC.

This clonotype was recorded at least ten times. J is TRBJ1-2 and V is TRBV11-2; maybe TRBD1 (6 bases). The CDR3 loop spans 15 amino acids. V lost 1 base to trimming and J lost 3 bases, with 12 bases between them. Germline V gene lookup returns CDR1 SGHAT and CDR2 FQNNGV. This chain's CDR3 is CASSLARQVDYGYTF. The CDR3 DNA is TGTGCCAGCAGCTTAGCAAGACAGGTCGACTATGGCTACACCTTC.